This T cell receptor beta chain appears in the sequencing data of a study of T cells in Graves' hyperthyroidism and ophthalmopathy. In the case of this clonotype: Its antigen is still unknown.

TCR beta CDR3 regions were amplified from RNA. HTBI primers were employed in a first-round RT-PCR of the TCR CDR3. TCRdb itself ran the multiplex PCR reads through MiXCR, one entry per CDR3 protein. The data contain roughly 500,000 distinct CDR3 sequences, approximately 15% of them singletons. Based on clinical symptoms, serum thyroxine and TRAb, thyroid ultrasound and orbital computed tomography, diagnoses were reached. Overall study results and limits: Appearing also in blood were most of the thyroid clonotypes expanded above 0.001.

The CDR3 consists of 14 residues. Germline CDR1 is SGHTA and CDR2 is FQGNSA. With 6 bases clipped from V and 4 bases from J, the junction kept 5 bases outside the gene matches. This clonotype originated in a woman under 40 with Graves' hyperthyroidism that later progressed to Graves' ophthalmopathy. Sequences were obtained from blood. The V and J genes are TRBV7-2 and TRBJ2-7; 11 bases agree with TRBD2. CDR3 region: CASRQTSGSYEQYF. The CDR3 DNA reads as TGTGCCAGCAGGCAAACTAGCGGGAGTTACGAGCAGTACTTC.